Below are 3 T cell receptor beta chains sequenced from a single sample in a study of T cell responses to AZD1222 COVID-19 vaccine. Profiling relied on immunoSEQ multiplex PCR, and the TCRdb table lists in-frame clones only, not all of them. The data show 250,000 or so clones, 93% seen once. This specimen consisted of peripheral blood, obtained on day 0 of AZD1222 vaccination. These receptors were collected from an adult in good health.

The rearrangement joins TRBV28 to TRBJ2-5; tentatively, D is TRBD2 (5 bases). V was shortened by 8 bases and J by 5 bases, with 18 bases between the two germline ends. The CDR3 spans 14 residues. Germline CDR1 reads MDHEN; CDR2 reads SYDVKM. In nucleotides, the CDR3 is TGTGCCAGCGTAGGGCTAGCAGCCGGGGAGACCCAGTACTTC. This codes for CASVGLAAGETQYF.

This sequence joins TRBV6-5 and TRBJ1-1; weak D call: TRBD1 (6 bases). CDR1 is MNHEY and CDR2 is SVGAGI in the germline V gene. The CDR3 covers 15 residues. V gave up 8 bases and J gave up 1 base, with 17 bases separating them. As DNA, the CDR3 is TGTGCCAGCGCCCGGGGGGGCCCGAGGAACACTGAAGCTTTCTTT. This encodes CASARGGPRNTEAFF.

The chain uses TRBV6-1 and TRBJ2-1, with TRBD2 matching over 9 bases. Germline V gene sequence: CDR1 MNHNS, CDR2 SASEGT. This CDR3 region has 17 residues. Trimming removed 0 bases from V and 4 bases from J; junction bases left unmatched: 7. The CDR3 DNA sequence: TGTGCCAGCAGTGAAGCTACGGGCGGGAGGGAATACAATGAGCAGTTCTTC. It encodes CASSEATGGREYNEQFF.